This T cell receptor (beta chain) stems from a study of cytomegalovirus exposure and HLA in healthy donors. Whole-study results and caveats: In a later analysis, TCR beta V- and J-gene trimming showed a link to a missense DCLRE1C variant. HLA alleles showed associations with about 17,000 TCR beta sequences in a later analysis, at a 0.05 false discovery rate. Some V segments could not be told apart, so they were left out, TRBV6-2 and TRBV6-3 among them.

Both 60 Vbeta primers and 13 Jbeta primers went into the PCR. Methods used by the authors: An analysis that came later counted tens of millions of unique TCR beta chains, roughly 11 million shared. Libraries were prepared by immunoSEQ multiplex PCR; TCRdb keeps only in-frame clonotypes and omits some of them. V and J calls and clone size are copied from that table; D and trimming were computed from the DNA. This table holds more than 80,000 clones, about 64% found once. The J segment lost 4 bases and the V segment lost 5 bases, leaving 5 bases of the junction unmatched. The CDR3 is 17 residues long. In germline, CDR1 is SGHTA, CDR2 FQGTGA. As regards this clone: Its matching antigen is unknown.

The origin of this receptor is a female donor in good health and CMV-seronegative. This sequence joins TRBV7-3 and TRBJ2-6; 13 bases map to TRBD2. The sample taken for sequencing was PBMCs. CDR3 sequence: CASSPPGLAGGANVLTF. For the CDR3, the DNA is TGTGCCAGCAGCCCGCCGGGACTAGCGGGAGGGGCCAACGTCCTGACTTTC.